Described below is a single TCR beta chain sequence and its context. Antigen specificity is unknown. The source of the sample is a study of T cell responses to AZD1222 COVID-19 vaccine. Study-level information: Investigators merged groups given second doses at roughly 4 or roughly 12 weeks. Study-level points and caveats: Only six or seven AZD1222 recipients were seropositive at baseline. Reportedly, nearly half the spike-specific TCRs target unmutated variant regions. The sample set comprised mostly white British donors with more females, and clonal diversity was possibly underestimated.

Data came from immunoSEQ multiplex PCR; TCRdb stores just in-frame clones and leaves some out. Of about 130,000 clones in the sample, 80% to 90% are singletons; the top ten hold approximately 4.2%. V dropped 6 bases and J dropped 3; count of bases not matched to a gene: 4. The length of the CDR3 is 14 residues. The germline V gene encodes CDR1 MNHEY and CDR2 SMNVEV (reference sequence). This clonotype was sampled from an adult in good health. V usage is TRBV27 and J usage is TRBJ2-1; 8 nucleotides match TRBD1. This sample comprised peripheral blood, obtained on day 0 of AZD1222 vaccination. The CDR3 protein is CASRRTGIYNEQFF. DNA of the CDR3: TGTGCCAGCAGGCGGACAGGGATCTACAATGAGCAGTTCTTC.